The clone carrying this TCR beta chain has only one observation. These data originate in a study of shared clonotypes between healthy human individuals. Profiled with immunoSEQ multiplex PCR; TCRdb holds only in-frame clones, not every one. This table has some 1.4 million clones, around 97% appearing once. CD4+ cell separation produced CD45RA+ naive and CD45RA-negative memory subsets. The sample taken for sequencing was naive CD4+ T cells sorted from blood. Noted subset: CD45RA+ positively selected. The sequence was collected from a man aged 25-45 years in good health.

The CDR3 protein is CASTRGGSLSGELFF. As DNA, the CDR3 is TGTGCCAGCACTAGAGGCGGGAGCCTCTCCGGGGAGCTGTTTTTT. This sequence joins TRBV7-9 and TRBJ2-2; the match to TRBD2 covers 7 bases. The CDR3 contains 15 residues. V shed 7 bases and J 6 bases; nucleotides not matched to a gene: 11. CDR1 is SEHNR, CDR2 FQNEAQ, per germline (reference sequence).